The subject of this entry is one T cell receptor (beta chain). Its target is unknown. Trimming left V 3 bases short and J 2 bases short, with 8 bases between. Germline-derived CDR1 and CDR2 are GTSNPN and SVGIG (reference sequence). This CDR3 region has 12 residues. The data were obtained in a study of cytomegalovirus exposure and HLA in healthy donors. The study's findings and limits: Later analysis showed TCR association rates varying by HLA locus, highest for DRB1 and lowest for HLA-C.

PCR amplification relied on 60 Vbeta primers (plus 13 Jbeta primers). The protocol was immunoSEQ multiplex PCR, while the TCRdb copy is restricted to in-frame clones and leaves out a portion. Of 200,000 to 250,000 clones in the sample, 82% were seen once. Material for sequencing was PBMCs. The V and J genes are TRBV30 and TRBJ2-7, with D possibly TRBD1 on 6 matching bases. This clonotype originated in a woman aged 35 to 49 in good health and CMV-seronegative. CDR3: CAWRQGTYEQYF. For the CDR3, the DNA is TGTGCCTGGAGGCAGGGGACCTACGAGCAGTACTTC.